This note documents a single TCR beta chain sequence. The target of this receptor is not known. Base quality data are lacking; no much larger clone is found one base away. TCRbeta CDR3 regions were amplified from genomic DNA by means of the immunoSEQ Assay, a bias-controlled multiplex PCR. Regarding the original processing steps: The number of nucleated cells in each sample was estimated from the amplification of reference gene primers within the assay. To quantify the absolute abundance of each unique TCRbeta CDR3 rearrangement, sequence reads were collapsed and filtered. Productive Simpson clonality was computed per sample as the square root of Simpson's diversity index over productive rearrangements. Imported from immuneACCESS, the table was reduced by TCRdb to in-frame sequences with V and J called. These copies leave out some clones; in studies compared against another copy, an unresolved V gene accounts for under half, and the cause of the remainder is not known. The DNA gave D and trimming, while V, J and clone size come from that table. For this sample there are 100,000 or so clones; roughly 85% appear just once. Around 2% of the sample is in the top ten clones.

The collaborating institutions used their own protocols to collect whole blood in K2EDTA tubes. For TCRbeta analysis, collaborator samples were shipped as frozen whole blood, as isolated PBMCs, or as DNA extracted from either sample type. This record belongs to a study of blood T cell repertoires in COVID-19 (dated by TCRdb to the early 2020s). Study-wide context: Samples from collaborators originated in the United States, Italy and Spain and spanned both the acute and convalescent phases of COVID-19. The material from the prospective study consisted of cDNA or gDNA derived from T cells, B-cell-depleted T cells, or PBMCs. Deeply sampled blood TCRbeta repertoires from subjects exposed to, actively infected with, or recovered from COVID-19 were included in the dataset. The repertoires were released in a freely available public database intended as a resource for research on the immune response to SARS-CoV-2. The samples were drawn from the first 160 participants of the ongoing ImmuneRACE study and from over a thousand subjects provided by 6 global collaborators. Sample metadata almost always included a de-identified subject ID, COVID-19 status, age in years and sex. Where available, HLA class I and class II types were obtained from metadata supplied by the sample provider rather than from assay-based typing.

Inclusive of the bounding cysteine and phenylalanine, the CDR3 is 12 residues long. The DNA shown is the 36-base CDR3, in frame from base 1. Via the germline V gene, CDR1 is SQVTM and CDR2 ANQGSEA. The germline ends are 10 bases apart after V is trimmed by 6 bases and J by 4 bases. Summary of the overall study and its limitations: The quantity of clinical and demographic metadata differed by source and by participant and was supplied without curation.

This sequence uses TRBV29-1 and TRBJ1-5; the D gene is not confidently resolved. This TCR was recovered from a woman in her seventies with active or convalescent COVID-19. Sequenced material: peripheral blood. The CDR3 protein is CSVGSGNQPQHF. In nucleotides, the sequence is TGCAGCGTGGGGAGTGGTAATCAGCCCCAGCATTTT.